This is a list of T cell receptor beta chains from one sample in a study of T-cell reconstitution after alpha-beta-depleted transplantation in children. MiXCR, applied by TCRdb to the PCR reads, yields one record per CDR3 protein. In the table there are roughly 610,000 distinct CDR3 sequences, 8% to 11% of which are singletons. The source was PBMCs from the stem cell graft donor, collected from the stem cell graft. Receptors originate from a human donor who donated a stem cell graft to a child with acute myeloid leukemia. Both conserved end residues are part of each CDR3. D genes are given only for firm matches. Size is omitted from some rows. Given values are once, few, many or a class for expanded clones.

. TRBJ2-3 . TRBV20-1 CSASSGKSDTQYF TGCAGTGCTTCTTCAGGGAAATCAGATACGCAGTATTTT
TRBD1 TRBJ2-5 few TRBV20-1 CSPYRGTGGQETQYF TGCAGTCCTTACCGCGGGACAGGGGGCCAAGAGACCCAGTACTTC
. TRBJ2-3 many TRBV5-1 CASSLDTGRTDTQYF TGCGCCAGCAGCTTGGATACGGGGCGCACAGATACGCAGTATTTT
TRBD2 TRBJ2-7 many TRBV7-9 CASSPSGRISYEQYF TGTGCCAGCAGCCCAAGCGGGAGAATCTCCTACGAGCAGTACTTC
TRBD1 TRBJ1-3 few TRBV29-1 CSVERRGTGVTGNTIYF TGCAGCGTTGAACGTCGCGGGACAGGCGTAACTGGAAACACCATATATTTT
. TRBJ1-2 few TRBV20-1 CSAGADRNYGYTF TGCAGTGCCGGAGCCGACAGGAACTATGGCTACACCTTC
. TRBJ1-1 . TRBV20-1 CSARVAGRSTEAFF TGCAGTGCTAGGGTCGCGGGGCGGAGCACTGAAGCTTTCTTT
TRBD1 TRBJ2-1 . TRBV7-2 CASSFVGTASYNEQFF TGTGCCAGCAGCTTTGTTGGGACAGCCTCCTACAATGAGCAGTTCTTC
. TRBJ2-7 many TRBV29-1 CSVEVEGAAYEQYF TGCAGCGTTGAAGTGGAAGGGGCCGCCTACGAGCAGTACTTC
. TRBJ2-1 . TRBV5-1 CASRESGTLYNEQFF TGCGCCAGCAGGGAAAGCGGAACACTCTACAATGAGCAGTTCTTC
TRBD1 TRBJ2-1 . TRBV20-1 CSARRQGIHYNEQFF TGCAGTGCTAGAAGACAGGGGATACATTACAATGAGCAGTTCTTC
. TRBJ2-7 few TRBV20-1 CSASGNSYVEQYF TGCAGTGCTAGCGGCAACTCCTACGTAGAGCAGTACTTC
TRBD2 TRBJ2-5 . TRBV20-1 CSATREDQETQYF TGCAGTGCTACACGGGAGGATCAAGAGACCCAGTACTTC
. TRBJ2-5 few TRBV24-1 CATSDPGTTGETQYF TGTGCCACCAGTGATCCCGGGACGACGGGGGAGACCCAGTACTTC
. TRBJ1-1 few TRBV7-2 CASSPDRTANTEAFF TGTGCCAGCAGCCCAGATAGGACAGCGAACACTGAAGCTTTCTTT
. TRBJ2-7 few TRBV30 CAWSVNLYEQYF TGTGCCTGGAGTGTAAACCTCTACGAGCAGTACTTC
TRBD1 TRBJ2-2 . TRBV20-1 CSAPELTVGQGLSSTGELFF TGCAGTGCTCCCGAACTGACCGTAGGACAGGGATTGTCGAGCACCGGGGAGCTGTTTTTT
TRBD2 TRBJ2-3 few TRBV5-1 CASSSAPMNGRTDTQYF TGCGCCAGCAGCTCCGCTCCCATGAACGGGAGGACAGATACGCAGTATTTT
TRBD2 TRBJ2-2 few TRBV20-1 CSAVTSGTNTGELFF TGCAGTGCCGTGACTAGCGGTACGAACACCGGGGAGCTGTTTTTT
TRBD2 TRBJ2-7 many TRBV9 CASSPTGTTSYEQYF TGTGCCAGCAGCCCCACCGGGACTACCTCCTACGAGCAGTACTTC
TRBD1 TRBJ2-7 many TRBV20-1 CSVYRGQGASEQYF TGCAGTGTTTATAGGGGACAGGGGGCAAGTGAGCAGTACTTC
TRBD1 TRBJ2-3 . TRBV7-3 CASSLGSGTGEDTQYF TGTGCCAGCAGCTTAGGAAGCGGGACAGGGGAAGATACGCAGTATTTT
. TRBJ2-3 few TRBV6-2/TRBV6-3 CASSPHLPNRDLAIADTQYF TGTGCCAGCAGCCCCCATCTCCCTAACCGGGACCTAGCGATCGCAGATACGCAGTATTTT
TRBD2 TRBJ2-1 few TRBV6-5 CASSYSGTRGNEQFF TGTGCCAGCAGTTACTCCGGGACTAGGGGAAATGAGCAGTTCTTC
. TRBJ2-1 . TRBV7-2 CASSLFRDSQFF TGTGCCAGCAGCTTATTCCGGGACTCTCAGTTCTTC
. TRBJ1-2 few TRBV20-1 CSAQKEIYGYTF TGCAGTGCCCAGAAGGAGATCTATGGCTACACCTTC
. TRBJ2-7 few TRBV6-2/TRBV6-3 CASSYVGDEQYF TGTGCCAGCAGTTACGTGGGAGACGAGCAGTACTTC
TRBD1 TRBJ2-7 many TRBV14 CASSRTGTGEYEQYF TGTGCCAGCAGCCGGACCGGGACAGGCGAATACGAGCAGTACTTC
TRBD2 TRBJ2-1 . TRBV30 CAWTSTSGRYNEQFF TGTGCCTGGACTTCTACTAGCGGGCGTTACAATGAGCAGTTCTTC
. TRBJ2-3 many TRBV9 CASSVEASRTSTDTQYF TGTGCCAGCAGCGTAGAAGCCAGCCGGACTAGCACAGATACGCAGTATTTT
. TRBJ2-2 many TRBV9 CASSTSTGELFF TGTGCCAGCAGCACGTCCACCGGGGAGCTGTTTTTT
. TRBJ1-1 . TRBV6-4 CASRAQGWDTEAFF TGTGCCAGCAGGGCACAGGGTTGGGACACTGAAGCTTTCTTT
TRBD1 TRBJ2-3 many TRBV24-1 CATSSLLRDRDTQYF TGTGCCACCAGTAGCCTCCTCCGGGACAGAGATACGCAGTATTTT
. TRBJ1-6 many TRBV12-3/TRBV12-4 CASRTGGDVRSPLHF TGTGCCAGCAGAACGGGAGGAGATGTTCGGTCACCCCTCCACTTT
. TRBJ2-6 . TRBV5-1 CASSLPGSGANVLTF TGCGCCAGCAGCCTACCGGGGTCTGGGGCCAACGTCCTGACTTTC
TRBD2 TRBJ2-1 few TRBV12-3/TRBV12-4 CASSENGRANEQFF TGTGCCAGCAGTGAAAACGGGAGGGCCAATGAGCAGTTCTTC
. TRBJ1-5 . TRBV14 CASSQAGGDGQPQHF TGTGCCAGCAGCCAAGCCGGGGGCGACGGTCAGCCCCAGCATTTT
TRBD2 TRBJ2-1 . TRBV29-1 CSGPVAGGPRNEQFF TGCAGCGGGCCCGTAGCGGGAGGGCCGAGGAATGAGCAGTTCTTC
. TRBJ2-2 few TRBV2 CASSQVAAGELFF TGTGCCAGCAGTCAGGTAGCGGCCGGGGAGCTGTTTTTT
. TRBJ2-5 few TRBV12-3/TRBV12-4 CASTFTRLQETQYF TGTGCCAGCACCTTCACCAGGCTCCAAGAGACCCAGTACTTC
TRBD2 TRBJ2-7 . TRBV6-2/TRBV6-3 CASRPTLAGVTNEQYF TGTGCCAGCAGACCTACTTTAGCGGGAGTGACGAACGAGCAGTACTTC
. TRBJ2-1 . TRBV7-2 CASSLTGAPASVEQFF TGTGCCAGCAGCCTTACCGGGGCCCCAGCAAGCGTGGAGCAGTTCTTC
TRBD1 TRBJ2-7 . TRBV7-9 CASSHSGTGPYEQYF TGTGCCAGCAGCCACTCCGGGACAGGGCCATACGAGCAGTACTTC
TRBD2 TRBJ2-2 many TRBV10-3 CAISESGLANTGELFF TGTGCCATCAGTGAGTCGGGACTAGCGAACACCGGGGAGCTGTTTTTT
TRBD2 TRBJ2-7 few TRBV20-1 CSARDRGLAGFSYEQYF TGCAGTGCTAGAGATCGAGGGCTAGCGGGTTTCTCCTACGAGCAGTACTTC
. TRBJ1-6 many TRBV6-5 CASSYSLPGEADSPLHF TGTGCCAGCAGTTACTCTTTACCAGGGGAGGCTGATTCACCCCTCCACTTT
. TRBJ2-2 few TRBV10-3 CAISETRARNTGELFF TGTGCCATCAGTGAGACTCGGGCAAGGAACACCGGGGAGCTGTTTTTT
. TRBJ2-1 few TRBV2 CAGGLYNEQFF TGTGCCGGGGGACTTTACAATGAGCAGTTCTTC
. TRBJ2-7 . TRBV4-3 CASSQDEPSSGDEQYF TGCGCCAGCAGCCAAGATGAGCCTTCCTCTGGGGACGAGCAGTACTTC
. TRBJ2-7 many TRBV7-2 CASSPSRGALSQQYF TGTGCCAGCAGCCCGAGCCGGGGGGCGTTAAGTCAGCAGTACTTC
TRBD1 TRBJ1-1 few TRBV12-3/TRBV12-4 CASSSGTGVAFF TGTGCCAGCAGTTCCGGGACAGGGGTAGCTTTCTTT
TRBD1 TRBJ2-7 once TRBV15 CATSARAGGFYEQYF TGTGCCACCAGCGCCCGGGCAGGGGGCTTTTACGAGCAGTACTTC
. TRBJ2-1 many TRBV7-9 CASSLVVGVGYNEQFF TGTGCCAGCAGCTTAGTGGTAGGGGTGGGGTACAATGAGCAGTTCTTC